These 11 T cell receptor beta chains were sequenced from one sample in a study of blood T cell repertoires in COVID-19. Only in-frame clones appear in the TCRdb table, and some are missing; sequencing was by immunoSEQ multiplex PCR. Found here are around 350,000 clones, more than 75% of them singletons; the top ten hold under 3%. The sequencing sample was made of peripheral blood. All receptors come from a human donor in a cohort sampled during active COVID-19.

The chain has TRBV6-5 and TRBJ2-5; D perhaps matches TRBD1 (6 bases). The CDR3 loop spans 13 amino acids. CDR1 and CDR2 (germline): MNHEY, SVGAGI. The V and J ends lost 5 bases and 9 bases respectively, with 16 bases between them. DNA of the CDR3: TGTGCCAGCAGTCCCGACAGGTCAATGGCCCAGTACTTC. Its protein is CASSPDRSMAQYF.

The V call is TRBV27, the J call TRBJ1-2; D remains unclear. This CDR3 comprises 14 residues. V was trimmed by 0 bases and J by 2 bases, leaving 7 bases between them. Germline loops: CDR1 MNHEY, CDR2 SMNVEV (reference sequence). CDR3 nucleotide sequence: TGTGCCAGCAGTTTATCGGCCAGAAACTATGGCTACACCTTC. Residues: CASSLSARNYGYTF.

This chain connects TRBV7-3 to TRBJ2-2; D is unclear. The CDR3 contains 16 residues. V was pared by 0 bases and J by 0 bases, with 8 bases between. CDR1 is SGHTA, CDR2 FQGTGA, per germline. The chain's CDR3 is CASSLTLAANTGELFF. Here the CDR3 DNA reads TGTGCCAGCAGCTTAACGTTGGCAGCGAACACCGGGGAGCTGTTTTTT.

V is TRBV7-3 and J is TRBJ2-5, with 13 bases fitting TRBD2. The CDR3 spans 18 residues. The germline CDR1 and CDR2 sequences are SGHTA and FQGTGA. Trimming at V came to 4 bases and at J to 2 bases, leaving 10 bases not matched to a gene. The DNA for the CDR3 is TGTGCCAGCAGCTCACTAGCGGGGGGGCCGGATGGGCAAGAGACCCAGTACTTC. It translates to CASSSLAGGPDGQETQYF.

The gene calls are TRBV28 and TRBJ1-5; D perhaps matches TRBD1 (6 bases). Per germline, CDR1 MDHEN and CDR2 SYDVKM. V lost 1 base, J lost 3 bases, and 13 bases lay in between. The CDR3 is made up of 16 amino acids. CDR3 nucleotides: TGTGCCAGCAGTTTATCTCAGGGGAATTTCAATCAGCCCCAGCATTTT. It specifies CASSLSQGNFNQPQHF. Full variable domain (outside the CDR3, taken from reference TRBV28 and TRBJ1-5): DVKVTQSSRYLVKRTGEKVFLECVQDMDHENMFWYRQDPGLGLRLIYFSYDVKMKEKGDIPEGYSVSREKKERFSLILESASTNQTSMYLCASSLSQGNFNQPQHFGDGTRLSIL.

The chain combines TRBV28 with TRBJ2-3; TRBD2 matches at 9 bases. This CDR3 spans 15 amino acids. Germline CDR1 and CDR2: MDHEN and SYDVKM. Trimming removed 6 bases from V and 1 base from J; junction bases left unmatched: 5. The CDR3 DNA follows: TGTGCCAGCAGCAATCTAGCGGGACGCACAGATACGCAGTATTTT. It is translated as CASSNLAGRTDTQYF.

The chain recombines TRBV7-9 with TRBJ2-1; no firm D call. Germline values: CDR1 SEHNR, CDR2 FQNEAQ (reference sequence). This CDR3 contains 13 residues. Trimming took off 2 bases at V and 9 bases at J, with 11 bases between the two ends. The CDR3 DNA follows: TGTGCCAGCAGCTTAAACTCACTCCGTGAGCAGTTCTTC. Its translation is CASSLNSLREQFF.

The V and J genes are TRBV7-2 and TRBJ2-1; 8 bases match TRBD2. V dropped 5 bases and J dropped 0; count of bases not matched to a gene: 6. The CDR3 covers 16 residues. Germline lookup yields CDR1 SGHTA and CDR2 FQGNSA. DNA for the CDR3: TGTGCCAGCAGCCCTATAGCGGGGAGCTCCTACAATGAGCAGTTCTTC. It specifies CASSPIAGSSYNEQFF.

This clone was counted between two and nine times. This chain connects TRBV23-1 to TRBJ1-1; weak D call: TRBD1 (5 bases). TRBV23-1 is an open reading frame, and its role is uncertain. This CDR3 region has 14 residues. V gave up 1 base and J gave up 6 bases, with 12 bases separating them. The CDR3, as DNA: TGCGCCAGCAGTCAATTCGGCAGGGTTCCTGAAGCTTTCTTT. Translating gives CASSQFGRVPEAFF.

The rearrangement joins TRBV28 to TRBJ1-5; D may be TRBD1 (6 bases). Trimming removed 5 bases at V and 6 bases at J, with 17 bases between. Germline assignment: CDR1 MDHEN and CDR2 SYDVKM. The CDR3 is 15 amino acids. CDR3: CASSPTRGRAQPQHF. The CDR3, as DNA: TGTGCCAGCAGTCCGACCAGGGGTCGGGCTCAGCCCCAGCATTTT.

V and J are TRBV21-1 and TRBJ1-3; TRBD1 is the table's D call and was not checked against the DNA. TRBV21-1 is a pseudogene. CDR3 size: 13 residues. The CDR3, as DNA: TGTGCCAGCATACGACACTCTGGAAACACCATATATTTT. This sequence encodes CASIRHSGNTIYF.